The 22 T cell receptor beta chains reported below all come from one sample, sequenced in a study of T-cell reconstitution after alpha-beta-depleted transplantation in children. Molecular barcoding with unique molecular identifiers was used for the TCRbeta library. TCRdb recomputed calls from the PCR reads with MiXCR, one row per CDR3 protein. The table records some 840,000 distinct CDR3 sequences, about 15% of them present only once. This sample comprised PBMCs, mostly from graft donor cells, obtained 360 days after TCRalphabeta/CD19-depleted stem cell transplant. The receptors derive from a male patient younger than 18 who had a stem cell transplant for acute lymphoblastic leukemia, so the T cells may come from the graft donor.

The chain carries TRBV10-3 and TRBJ2-1, with a possible D match to TRBD2 (5 bases). Germline V gene sequence: CDR1 ENHRY, CDR2 SYGVKD. There are 14 residues in the CDR3. Trimming cost V 11 bases and J 0 bases, with 14 bases left between them. In DNA form, the CDR3 reads TGTGCCCTTAGTCCGGGGATCTCCTACAATGAGCAGTTCTTC. The encoded protein is CALSPGISYNEQFF.

The V gene is TRBV3-1, the J gene TRBJ2-6, with D perhaps TRBD1 (5 bases). The CDR3 contains 18 residues. CDR1 is LGHDT, CDR2 YNNKEL, per germline (reference sequence). V lost 0 bases and J 1 base, leaving 13 bases between the germline ends. In nucleotides, the CDR3 is TGTGCCAGCAGCCAAGATCTGCAACAGGTATCTGGGGCCAACGTCCTGACTTTC. Translated: CASSQDLQQVSGANVLTF.

Regarding this clonotype: A single base separates this from a much larger clone, so it may be a read error. This chain links TRBV5-5 with TRBJ1-5; D call uncertain. The CDR3 totals 12 residues. Germline loops: CDR1 SGHKS, CDR2 YYEKEE (reference sequence). V was clipped by 2 bases and J by 7 bases, with 7 bases between them. CDR3 sequence reads: CASSFSDQPQHF. The CDR3, as DNA: TGTGCCAGCAGCTTCTCGGACCAGCCCCAGCATTTT.

This clonotype came up a few times. The CDR3 reads CASSGVSPGANVLTF. For the CDR3, the DNA is TGTGCCAGCAGTGGGGTCTCCCCTGGGGCCAACGTCCTGACTTTC. The chain recombines TRBV2 with TRBJ2-6; D gene uncertain. V lost 4 bases, J lost 2 bases, and 9 bases lay in between. CDR3 length equals 15 residues. Germline CDR1 SNHLY, CDR2 FYNNEI.

The chain couples TRBV12-3 or TRBV12-4 to TRBJ2-1; 10 bases agree with TRBD2. With 1 base clipped from V and 7 bases from J, the junction kept 10 bases outside the gene matches. This CDR3 has 17 amino acids. CDR3 bases: TGTGCCAGCAGTTTAGGGGGATCTAGCGGGAGTGGTAATGAGCAGTTCTTC. As protein: CASSLGGSSGSGNEQFF.

In its sample, this clonotype was seen a few times. The V gene is TRBV29-1, the J gene TRBJ2-5; D possibly matches TRBD1 or TRBD2 (5 bases each). Trimming took 6 bases from V and 2 from J, leaving 16 bases between them. The CDR3 sequence is 14 residues long. Germline CDR1 SQVTM, CDR2 ANQGSEA. The CDR3 nucleotides are TGCAGCGTGTGGCATGGGGGAGTTCAAGAGACCCAGTACTTC. Its translation: CSVWHGGVQETQYF.

This clonotype turned up a few times. The V gene is TRBV12-3 or TRBV12-4, the J gene TRBJ2-2, with 13 bases fitting TRBD2. CDR3 size: 20 residues. V shed 6 bases, J shed 0 bases, and the junction held 13 bases outside the gene matches. CDR3 nucleotide sequence: TGTGCCAGCAGAGCGGGACTAGCGGGGCCACGCGTACCGAACACCGGGGAGCTGTTTTTT. This translates into CASRAGLAGPRVPNTGELFF.

This clonotype came up many times. V and J are TRBV5-1 and TRBJ2-3; D not certain. The V end was cut by 0 bases, the J end by 4 bases, with 3 bases between. In germline, CDR1 is SGHRS, CDR2 YFSETQ. There are 12 residues in the CDR3. The CDR3 DNA is TGCGCCAGCAGCTTGGACTCAGATACGCAGTATTTT. Protein: CASSLDSDTQYF. Full variable domain (rest looked up from reference TRBV5-1 and TRBJ2-3): KAGVTQTPRYLIKTRGQQVTLSCSPISGHRSVSWYQQTPGQGLQFLFEYFSETQRNKGNFPGRFSGRQFSNSRSEMNVSTLELGDSALYLCASSLDSDTQYFGPGTRLTVL.

This clonotype was counted only a few times. This chain joins TRBV25-1 and TRBJ1-2; no reliable D call. The CDR3 spans 13 residues. V shed 7 bases and J shed 7 bases, with 16 bases lying between them. Germline values: CDR1 MGHDK, CDR2 SYGVNS. The CDR3 here is CASTLPDGFGYTF. For the CDR3, the DNA is TGTGCCAGCACACTCCCAGATGGCTTTGGCTACACCTTC.

This clonotype was seen only a few times. V and J are TRBV7-9 and TRBJ2-5, with 7 bases that match TRBD1. The CDR3 is 14 residues long. Germline loops: CDR1 SEHNR, CDR2 FQNEAQ (reference sequence). After removal of 5 bases from V and 2 bases from J, the junction contained 5 bases not matched to a gene. The CDR3 DNA sequence: TGTGCCAGCAGCAGGGGACAGAGACAAGAGACCCAGTACTTC. Translated, it gives CASSRGQRQETQYF.

This clonotype has a handful of counts. The genes are TRBV2 and TRBJ2-7; unclear D gene. There are 15 residues in the CDR3. Germline loops: CDR1 SNHLY, CDR2 FYNNEI. Trimming took 6 bases from V and 3 from J, leaving 18 bases between them. CDR3 sequence: CASSDSSVEFYEQYF. The CDR3, as DNA: TGTGCCAGCAGCGACTCAAGCGTCGAATTCTACGAGCAGTACTTC.

The CDR3 DNA is TGCGCCAGCAGCTTCCTCGGGACTAACTACGAGCAGTACTTC. This translates into CASSFLGTNYEQYF. The chain carries TRBV5-1 and TRBJ2-7; 7 bases map to TRBD2. There are 14 residues in the CDR3. With V trimmed by 2 bases and J by 3 bases, 5 bases remained unmatched. CDR1 SGHRS and CDR2 YFSETQ come from the germline V gene.

This clonotype was recorded many times. This sequence joins TRBV5-1 and TRBJ1-6; 7 positions match TRBD1. The CDR3 has 16 residues. Trimming cost V 4 bases and J 8 bases; bases outside gene matches: 12. Germline-derived CDR1 and CDR2 are SGHRS and YFSETQ. In nucleotides, the CDR3 is TGCGCCAGCAGCCCGACAGGGACATTCTGGGATTCACCCCTCCACTTT. It specifies CASSPTGTFWDSPLHF.

The rearrangement joins TRBV9 to TRBJ2-1, with 8 bases matching TRBD2. V shed 3 bases, J shed 4 bases, and the junction held 9 bases outside the gene matches. CDR3 length: 16 residues. The germline CDR1 and CDR2 sequences are SGDLS and YYNGEE. The CDR3 sequence: CASSGPNSGKYNEQFF. The CDR3 DNA reads as TGTGCCAGCAGCGGCCCCAATAGCGGGAAATACAATGAGCAGTTCTTC.

The chain combines TRBV5-1 with TRBJ2-1; D possibly uses TRBD1 or TRBD2 (5 bases each). V was trimmed by 4 bases and J by 6 bases, leaving 20 bases between them. CDR1 and CDR2 from the germline V gene are SGHRS and YFSETQ. CDR3 size: 16 residues. CDR3 in amino acids: CASSRDSGTSFNEQFF. CDR3 coding DNA: TGCGCCAGCAGCCGAGATAGTGGGACCTCATTCAATGAGCAGTTCTTC.

V gene TRBV29-1 combines with J gene TRBJ1-1; D gene unclear. The germline CDR1 and CDR2 sequences are SQVTM and ANQGSEA. The length of the CDR3 is 11 residues. The CDR3 DNA reads TGCAGTTCCCAACAGAACACTGAAGCTTTCTTT. Its protein is CSSQQNTEAFF.

This clonotype was seen repeatedly, ten times or more. The chain has TRBV12-3 or TRBV12-4 and TRBJ2-1, with 11 bases identical to TRBD1. After removal of 6 bases from V and 6 bases from J, the junction contained 7 bases not matched to a gene. CDR3 length: 15 residues. CDR3 DNA: TGTGCCAGCAGGCCTCCCGGGACAGGGGGCAATGAGCAGTTCTTC. Translation: CASRPPGTGGNEQFF.

V and J are TRBV12-3 or TRBV12-4 and TRBJ2-2; tentatively, D is TRBD1 or TRBD2 (5 bases each). V was trimmed by 6 bases and J by 0 bases, leaving 11 bases between them. The CDR3 extends over 15 amino acids. The CDR3 region has the DNA TGTGCCAGCAGCAGGGACGCCGCGAACACCGGGGAGCTGTTTTTT. The encoded protein is CASSRDAANTGELFF.

V gene TRBV6-2 or TRBV6-3 combines with J gene TRBJ1-5; D ambiguous. The CDR3 loop spans 12 amino acids. The V end was cut by 5 bases, the J end by 4 bases, with 6 bases between. Germline CDR1 reads MNHEY; CDR2 reads SVGEGT. CDR3 sequence reads: CASSTGNQPQHF. For the CDR3, the DNA is TGTGCCAGCAGTACGGGGAATCAGCCCCAGCATTTT.

The rearrangement uses TRBV4-1 and TRBJ2-1, with a weak D call TRBD2 (6 bases). There are 17 residues in the CDR3. Trimming took off 0 bases at V and 1 base at J, with 13 bases between the two ends. CDR1 and CDR2 (germline): MGHRA, YSYEKL. This CDR3 is CASSQDQLAFSYNEQFF. In nucleotides, the CDR3 is TGCGCCAGCAGCCAAGATCAACTAGCCTTTTCCTACAATGAGCAGTTCTTC.

The gene calls are TRBV5-1 and TRBJ2-2; TRBD2 matches at 11 bases. The V and J ends lost 6 bases and 5 bases, in that order; junction bases with no gene match: 6. Germline CDR1 is SGHRS and CDR2 is YFSETQ. The CDR3 runs to 15 residues. CDR3 in amino acids: CASKTRTSGTGELFF. The CDR3 DNA is TGCGCCAGCAAAACTCGGACTAGCGGGACCGGGGAGCTGTTTTTT. Variable domain in full (rest from reference TRBV5-1 and TRBJ2-2): KAGVTQTPRYLIKTRGQQVTLSCSPISGHRSVSWYQQTPGQGLQFLFEYFSETQRNKGNFPGRFSGRQFSNSRSEMNVSTLELGDSALYLCASKTRTSGTGELFFGEGSRLTVL.

In its sample, this clonotype was seen a few times. This sequence joins TRBV7-8 and TRBJ2-1; 7 nucleotides line up with TRBD2. Trimming cost V 4 bases and J 8 bases; bases outside gene matches: 14. CDR3 size: 16 residues. CDR1 SGHVS and CDR2 FQNEAQ come from the germline V gene. CDR3 sequence (DNA): TGTGCCAGCAGCTCCTTAGCGGGCCCCTCCCTCCATGAGCAGTTCTTC. Residues: CASSSLAGPSLHEQFF.